The sequence of this T cell receptor beta chain was determined in a study of blood T cell repertoires in COVID-19. Across the whole study: Samples representing acute and convalescent COVID-19 were sourced from the United States, Italy and Spain.

V was trimmed by 0 bases and J by 0 bases, leaving 15 bases between them. This CDR3 is 17 amino acids long. In germline, CDR1 is SGDLS, CDR2 YYNGEE. Here immunoSEQ multiplex PCR was the method, and the copy in TCRdb shows in-frame clones only, minus some. The sample has 30,000 to 40,000 clones; approximately 90% are singletons. The clonotype originates from a man between 50 and 59 years old with active or convalescent COVID-19. Sequenced material: peripheral blood. The gene calls are TRBV9 and TRBJ1-1, with a tentative D call TRBD1 (5 bases). DNA for the CDR3: TGTGCCAGCAGCGTAGGCCCGGGGGATGTATTGAACACTGAAGCTTTCTTT. Protein product: CASSVGPGDVLNTEAFF.